This T cell receptor (beta chain) was sequenced for a study of T-cell reconstitution after alpha-beta-depleted transplantation in children. For TCRbeta, the library was prepared with unique molecular identifiers. In TCRdb, the PCR reads were re-called with MiXCR into one record per CDR3 protein. This table holds some 500,000 distinct CDR3 sequences, about a sixth found once. The V end was cut by 4 bases, the J end by 3 bases, with 7 bases between. CDR3 length: 13 residues. The TCR comes from a human donor who donated a stem cell graft to a child with acute lymphoblastic leukemia. Material: PBMCs from the stem cell graft donor, obtained from the stem cell graft. The rearrangement links TRBV12-3 or TRBV12-4 to TRBJ1-5; D uncertain. The CDR3 here is CASSYRDNQPQHF. CDR3 bases: TGTGCCAGCAGTTATAGGGACAATCAGCCCCAGCATTTT.